This section outlines one TCR beta chain sequence together with its context. Its antigen is as yet unknown. The data originate from a study of cytomegalovirus exposure and HLA in healthy donors. Study-wide points: TCR beta chains numbering 164 were designated cytomegalovirus-associated. Presence/absence analyses took donor sequencing depth as roughly uniform. In terms of immune exposure information, only CMV serostatus was available.

Unmatched junction bases numbered 2, after V lost 0 bases and J lost 7 bases. CDR3 length equals 13 residues. The germline V gene has CDR1 GTSNPN and CDR2 SVGIG (reference sequence). The primer mix had 60 Vbeta and 13 Jbeta primers. Repertoires were generated with immunoSEQ multiplex PCR, while TCRdb's copy carries only in-frame clones and drops some. The sample holds 85,000 to 120,000 clones, about 81% seen once. V gene TRBV30 combines with J gene TRBJ1-5, with 8 positions matching TRBD1. The material sequenced was PBMCs. The sequence was collected from a male donor in good health and CMV-seropositive. The CDR3 sequence is CAWSVQGDQPQHF. The CDR3 DNA is TGTGCCTGGAGTGTACAGGGGGACCAGCCCCAGCATTTT.